This passage covers 14 T cell receptor beta chains from one sample sequenced in a study of early T cells in non-severe SARS-CoV-2 infection. One entry per CDR3 protein, called by TCRdb with MiXCR from the 5' RACE reads. The sample consists of some 45,000 distinct CDR3 sequences, around 3.6% of them appearing once. The sample consisted of whole blood. All receptors come from an adult who was a healthcare worker with PCR-confirmed SARS-CoV-2 infection or an uninfected control (not recorded which).

In its sample, this clonotype was seen many times. The chain couples TRBV7-9 to TRBJ2-2; the D is unclear. Deletions cut 1 base from V and 5 bases from J, with 8 bases between. This CDR3 has 14 amino acids. Germline loops: CDR1 SEHNR, CDR2 FQNEAQ (reference sequence). The CDR3 sequence: CASSLDRRTGELFF. CDR3 nucleotides: TGTGCCAGCAGCTTAGACCGTCGAACCGGGGAGCTGTTTTTT.

This clonotype occurred many times. The rearrangement links TRBV21-1 to TRBJ1-3; the table's D call of TRBD1 was not tested on the DNA. TRBV21-1 is tagged as a pseudogene. CDR3 length: 16 amino acids. In DNA form, the CDR3 reads TGTGCCAGCAGCACGCTGCGGGACCCCTCTGGAAACACCATATATTTT. Protein: CASSTLRDPSGNTIYF.

This clonotype has ten or more counts. The genes are TRBV7-3 and TRBJ2-7; the D is unclear. The germline gives CDR1 SGHTA, CDR2 FQGTGA. The V gene lost 5 bases and the J gene lost 7 bases, with 15 bases spanning the gap. The CDR3 runs to 13 residues. CDR3 nucleotide sequence: TGTGCCAGCAGCCCCTCGACGGTCGGAGAGCAGTACTTC. As protein: CASSPSTVGEQYF.

This clonotype was found many times. The rearrangement joins TRBV6-5 to TRBJ2-5; D gene ambiguous. The CDR3 runs 13 residues. Between the trimmed V and J ends, which lost 5 bases and 5 bases, there was a span of 12 bases. Germline loops: CDR1 MNHEY, CDR2 SVGAGI. CDR3 DNA sequence: TGTGCCAGCAGTCGGGTGAGAGGCGAGACCCAGTACTTC. Its translation: CASSRVRGETQYF.

This clonotype was counted many times. The V and J genes are TRBV5-1 and TRBJ2-3; no definite D call. Trimming took off 4 bases at V and 0 bases at J, with 6 bases between the two ends. The CDR3 extends over 13 amino acids. Per germline, CDR1 SGHRS and CDR2 YFSETQ. CDR3 residues: CASSQPSTDTQYF. CDR3 DNA sequence: TGCGCCAGCAGCCAACCTAGCACAGATACGCAGTATTTT.

This clonotype was counted at least ten times. The chain has TRBV28 and TRBJ1-2; possibly TRBD1 for D (5 bases). V lost 7 bases and J lost 2, with 14 bases in between. Germline V gene sequence: CDR1 MDHEN, CDR2 SYDVKM. The CDR3 runs 14 residues. The CDR3 coding sequence is TGTGCCAGCATACCGGGCAGGGAGAACTATGGCTACACCTTC. Protein product: CASIPGRENYGYTF.

This clonotype was seen repeatedly, ten times or more. The chain couples TRBV7-2 to TRBJ2-1; 10 bases fit TRBD2. V was clipped by 1 base and J by 4 bases; unmatched bases: 7. The CDR3 extends over 17 amino acids. Germline V gene data show CDR1 as SGHTA and CDR2 as FQGNSA. Here the CDR3 reads CASSLGSSGGPYNEQFF. The CDR3 DNA is TGTGCCAGCAGCTTAGGGTCTAGCGGGGGACCTTACAATGAGCAGTTCTTC.

This clonotype was counted many times. The J gene is TRBJ1-1, the V gene TRBV18; D gene ambiguous. Germline values: CDR1 KGHSH, CDR2 LQKENI. With 5 bases removed from V and 5 bases from J, the gap between germline ends came to 18 bases. This CDR3 is 15 amino acids long. CDR3 sequence reads: CASSTEAGGRTEAFF. In DNA form, the CDR3 reads TGTGCCAGCTCAACAGAGGCTGGCGGGCGAACTGAAGCTTTCTTT.

The chain has TRBV13 and TRBJ2-1, with TRBD2 matching over 10 bases. Germline CDR1 is PRHDT and CDR2 is FYEKMQ (reference sequence). There are 15 residues in the CDR3. V shed 5 bases, J shed 6 bases, and the junction held 7 bases outside the gene matches. In nucleotides, the CDR3 is TGTGCCAGCAGCCCTGAGACTAGCGGGTTCAATGAGCAGTTCTTC. Amino acids: CASSPETSGFNEQFF.

This clonotype showed up many times. The V gene is TRBV3-2, the J gene TRBJ2-7; the D segment call TRBD1 is taken from the table without a DNA check. TRBV3-2 is termed a pseudogene. The CDR3 extends over 13 amino acids. The CDR3 coding sequence is TGTGCCAGCAGCCGGGGACAGGGTTACGAGCAGTACTTC. Its protein is CASSRGQGYEQYF.

This clonotype has at least ten counts. The DNA for the CDR3 is TGTGCCAGCAGCTTACTCGGGACAGGACTCTACGAGCAGTACTTC. It yields the protein CASSLLGTGLYEQYF. The rearrangement links TRBV5-6 to TRBJ2-7; TRBD1 matches at 8 bases. CDR1 and CDR2 (germline): SGHDT, YYEEEE. The V segment lost 2 bases and the J segment 3 bases; nucleotides outside the gene matches: 7. The CDR3 sequence is 15 residues long.

This clonotype was detected a few times. The genes are TRBV29-1 and TRBJ2-7; tentatively, D is TRBD1 (6 bases). V dropped 8 bases and J dropped 1 base, with 24 bases sitting between them. The CDR3 has 16 residues. Germline V gene lookup returns CDR1 SQVTM and CDR2 ANQGSEA. CDR3 loop: CSPDEGRGRASYEQYF. The CDR3 coding sequence is TGCAGCCCCGACGAGGGCAGGGGTCGGGCATCCTACGAGCAGTACTTC.

J is TRBJ2-2 and V is TRBV7-3, with D perhaps matching TRBD2 (6 bases). Looked up from germline, CDR1 is SGHTA and CDR2 is FQGTGA. V gave up 8 bases and J gave up 0 bases, with 10 bases separating them. This CDR3 contains 14 residues. CDR3 sequence reads: CASAGLSNTGELFF. The CDR3 coding sequence is TGTGCCAGCGCGGGACTTTCGAACACCGGGGAGCTGTTTTTT. Looking up the rest from reference TRBV7-3 and TRBJ2-2 gives the full variable domain: GAGVSQTPSNKVTEKGKYVELRCDPISGHTALYWYRQSLGQGPEFLIYFQGTGAADDSGLPNDRFFAVRPEGSVSTLKIQRTERGDSAVYLCASAGLSNTGELFFGEGSRLTVL.

About this clonotype itself: This may come from a read error, since a much larger clone is one base off. This chain connects TRBV7-8 to TRBJ2-5, with D possibly TRBD1 on 5 matching bases. The CDR3 extends over 14 amino acids. Germline values: CDR1 SGHVS, CDR2 FQNEAQ. The CDR3 loop is CASSFRGLQETLYF. In DNA, the CDR3 is TGTGCCAGCAGCTTTAGGGGTTTACAAGAGACCCTGTACTTC.